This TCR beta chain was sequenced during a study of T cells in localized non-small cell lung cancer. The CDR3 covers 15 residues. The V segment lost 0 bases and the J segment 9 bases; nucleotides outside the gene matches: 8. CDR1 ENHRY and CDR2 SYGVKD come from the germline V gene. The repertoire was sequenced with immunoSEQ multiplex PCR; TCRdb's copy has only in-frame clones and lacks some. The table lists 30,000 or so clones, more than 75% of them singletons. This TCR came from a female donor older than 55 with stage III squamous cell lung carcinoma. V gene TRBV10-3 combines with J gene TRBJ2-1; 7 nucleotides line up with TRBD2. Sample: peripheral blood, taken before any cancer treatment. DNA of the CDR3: TGTGCCATCAGTGAGTCGCGGGAGTGGGCGGGTGAGCAGTTCTTC. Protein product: CAISESREWAGEQFF.